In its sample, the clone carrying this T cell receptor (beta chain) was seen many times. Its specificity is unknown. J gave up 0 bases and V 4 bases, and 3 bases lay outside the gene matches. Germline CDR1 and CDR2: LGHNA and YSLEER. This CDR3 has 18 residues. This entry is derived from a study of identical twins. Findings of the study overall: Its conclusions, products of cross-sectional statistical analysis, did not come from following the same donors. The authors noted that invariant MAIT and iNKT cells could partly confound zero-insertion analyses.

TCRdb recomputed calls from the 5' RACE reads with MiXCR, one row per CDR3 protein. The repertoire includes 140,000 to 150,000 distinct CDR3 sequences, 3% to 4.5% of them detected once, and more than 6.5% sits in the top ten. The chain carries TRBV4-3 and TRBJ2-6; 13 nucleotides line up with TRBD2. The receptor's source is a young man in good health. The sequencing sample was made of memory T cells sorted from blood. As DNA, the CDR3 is TGCGCCAGCAGCCGTGGACTAGCGGGGGACTCTGGGGCCAACGTCCTGACTTTC. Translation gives CASSRGLAGDSGANVLTF.